The rows below give T cell receptor beta chains drawn from one sample of a study of cytomegalovirus exposure and HLA in healthy donors. Libraries were prepared by immunoSEQ multiplex PCR; TCRdb keeps only in-frame clonotypes and omits some of them. The table shows about 120,000 clones, with about 81% occurring only once. The material sequenced was PBMCs. The receptors were sampled from a man in his forties or fifties in good health and CMV-seronegative. Each CDR3 is given with its conserved first and last residue. The D gene is left open where the match is weak. A clone size is listed for some rows: how often the clone was seen (once, few, many), or a class if it is expanded.

>TRBV28|TRBD1|TRBJ1-2|once
TGTGCCAGCAAGGGGGCCGGTGGCTACACCTTC
CASKGAGGYTF
>TRBV7-9|TRBD1|TRBJ2-1|-
TGTGCCAGCAGCGGAAGACAGGGTAGCTCCTACAATGAGCAGTTCTTC
CASSGRQGSSYNEQFF
>TRBV6-5|TRBD1|TRBJ1-2|-
TGTGCCAGCAGAGGGACAGCCTATGGCTACACCTTC
CASRGTAYGYTF
>TRBV29-1|-|TRBJ1-4|once
TGCAGCGTTGAAGATCCAGGGGATTTTGAAAAACTGTTTTTT
CSVEDPGDFEKLFF
>TRBV25-1|-|TRBJ1-1|once
TGTGCCAGCAGTGACGGGAGCACCCGCACTGAAGCTTTCTTT
CASSDGSTRTEAFF
>TRBV6-1|-|TRBJ1-1|-
TGTGCCAGCAGTGATGGCGGGGCCGACACTGAAGCTTTCTTT
CASSDGGADTEAFF
>TRBV5-1|TRBD1|TRBJ1-6|-
TGCGCCAGCAGTCCAGGGGGACTGGGATCACCCCTCCACTTT
CASSPGGLGSPLHF
>TRBV4-1|TRBD1|TRBJ1-5|-
TGCGCCAGCAGCCAGGACAGGGATCAGCCCCAGCATTTT
CASSQDRDQPQHF
>TRBV6-6|-|TRBJ1-2|-
TGTGCCAGCAGTCTATCGCGGGGGAGGAATGGCTACACCTTC
CASSLSRGRNGYTF
>TRBV7-9|TRBD1|TRBJ2-1|-
TGTGCCAGCAGCTCAACACCGGGACAGGGACTGGTTGAGCAGTTCTTC
CASSSTPGQGLVEQFF
>TRBV5-4|-|TRBJ2-7|-
TGTGCCAGCAGCTCGGGTTCTTCTTTTGGCTCCTACGAGCAGTACTTC
CASSSGSSFGSYEQYF
>TRBV27|-|TRBJ1-5|-
TGTGCCAGCAGTTTATTGGCCTGGCAGCCCCAGCATTTT
CASSLLAWQPQHF
>TRBV7-9|-|TRBJ1-2|-
TGTTCCAGCAGCCCCGGCAACAGGCCAGCTAACTATGGCTACACCTTC
CSSSPGNRPANYGYTF
>TRBV29-1|TRBD1|TRBJ1-4|-
TGCAGCGTTGACGGGACAGGGGGTAATGAAAAACTGTTTTTT
CSVDGTGGNEKLFF
>TRBV18|TRBD1|TRBJ1-4|-
TGTGCCAGCTCACCAGGGACAGAGAATGAAAAACTGTTTTTT
CASSPGTENEKLFF
>TRBV10-1|-|TRBJ1-1|once
TGCGCCAGCAGTGGGATCAGGGGTATCGGGGAAGCTTTCTTT
CASSGIRGIGEAFF
>TRBV19|TRBD1|TRBJ2-5|-
TGTGCCAGTAGTATGACGGACAGGAACCAAGAGGCCCAGTACTTC
CASSMTDRNQEAQYF
>TRBV2|TRBD2|TRBJ2-5|-
TGTGCCACGGGACTAGCGGGGGCGGAAGAGACCCAGTACTTC
CATGLAGAEETQYF
>TRBV4-3|TRBD1|TRBJ2-7|-
TGCGCCAGCAGCCAAGGACATGGACAGGGGAGCTACGAGCAGTACTTC
CASSQGHGQGSYEQYF
>TRBV6-1|-|TRBJ1-5|-
TGTGCCAGCAGTGAAGCGCGGTTTTTCAGGGGCGATCAGCCCCAGCATTTT
CASSEARFFRGDQPQHF
>TRBV5-1|TRBD1|TRBJ2-5|-
TGCGCCAGCAGCTTGGCCGGCAGGGGGCGGGAAGAGACCCAGTACTTC
CASSLAGRGREETQYF
>TRBV4-3|-|TRBJ2-1|-
TGCGCCAGCAGCCACCATACTAGCCCCCCCAACAATGAGCAGTTCTTC
CASSHHTSPPNNEQFF
>TRBV19|TRBD1|TRBJ2-7|-
TGTGCCAGTAGTAGGACAGGCCCGTTCGAGCAGTACTTC
CASSRTGPFEQYF
>TRBV6-5|-|TRBJ1-1|-
TGTGCCAGCAGACCGGGACTCATGAACACTGAAGCTTTCTTT
CASRPGLMNTEAFF
>TRBV6-6|TRBD1|TRBJ1-2|-
TGTGCCAGCAGTCAGCGGACAGGCCGCGGGTATGGCTACACCTTC
CASSQRTGRGYGYTF
>TRBV9|-|TRBJ2-1|-
TGTGCCAGCAGCATCGACAGGAACTCCTACAATGAGCAGTTCTTC
CASSIDRNSYNEQFF
>TRBV19|-|TRBJ2-5|few
TGTGCCAGTAGTATCGGGAGTAGTAGGGCCCAGTACTTC
CASSIGSSRAQYF
>TRBV6-5|-|TRBJ1-6|-
TGTGCCAGCAGACTAGGTGGTTCACCCCTCCACTTT
CASRLGGSPLHF
>TRBV28|-|TRBJ1-6|-
TGTGCCAGCAGTTCTGCCCTGACAGGAGTGCGATCACCCCTCCACTTT
CASSSALTGVRSPLHF
>TRBV4-3|-|TRBJ1-1|-
TGCGCCAGCAGCCAAGATCGGCGGGGGAACACTGAAGCTTTCTTT
CASSQDRRGNTEAFF
>TRBV11-2|-|TRBJ2-4|-
TGTGCCAGCAGCTTATCGGACAGCCCGAAGGGCAGTCAGTACTTC
CASSLSDSPKGSQYF
>TRBV6-5|-|TRBJ1-3|-
TGTGCCAGCAGTTACTCGACTGCCTTGCCTGGAAACACCATATATTTT
CASSYSTALPGNTIYF
>TRBV5-1|-|TRBJ2-3|-
TGCGCCAGCAGCCTAACGTTGGGGGGAGATACGCAGTATTTT
CASSLTLGGDTQYF
>TRBV7-2|-|TRBJ2-2|-
TGTGCCAGCAGCTCCTCCGGGCTAGGAGGGCTGTTTTTT
CASSSSGLGGLFF
>TRBV5-4|-|TRBJ2-7|few
TGTGCCAGCAGCCCGGCGAACGGCGGAACGCAGTACTTC
CASSPANGGTQYF
>TRBV6-4|-|TRBJ2-2|few
TGTGCCATACTTATTTCCGAACCTTTTAACACCGGGGAGCTGTTTTTT
CAILISEPFNTGELFF
>TRBV30|-|TRBJ1-6|-
TGTGCCTTAGAGAATTCACCCCTCCACTTT
CALENSPLHF
>TRBV27|TRBD1|TRBJ1-1|-
TGTGCCAGCAGGGACCTAGGACAGGGGGCGACGGGAGCTTTCTTT
CASRDLGQGATGAFF
>TRBV5-1|-|TRBJ1-4|-
TGCGCCAGCAGCTTGAGAGGGGAAAAACTGTTTTTT
CASSLRGEKLFF
>TRBV30|TRBD2|TRBJ2-5|-
TGTGCCTGGACCTTTAGGCGGGGGGAGACCCAGTACTTC
CAWTFRRGETQYF
>TRBV11-2|-|TRBJ2-5|-
TGTGCCAGCAGCAACCGACTAGTTACGGAGACCCAGTACTTC
CASSNRLVTETQYF
>TRBV7-3|TRBD2|TRBJ2-7|-
TGTGCCAGCAGCTCCCCGGGTAGCGGGGACTACGAGCAGTACTTC
CASSSPGSGDYEQYF
>TRBV5-4|TRBD2|TRBJ2-7|-
TGTGCCAGCAGCCAAGATGAGGGTAGCGGGGGGTCCGAGCAGTACTTC
CASSQDEGSGGSEQYF